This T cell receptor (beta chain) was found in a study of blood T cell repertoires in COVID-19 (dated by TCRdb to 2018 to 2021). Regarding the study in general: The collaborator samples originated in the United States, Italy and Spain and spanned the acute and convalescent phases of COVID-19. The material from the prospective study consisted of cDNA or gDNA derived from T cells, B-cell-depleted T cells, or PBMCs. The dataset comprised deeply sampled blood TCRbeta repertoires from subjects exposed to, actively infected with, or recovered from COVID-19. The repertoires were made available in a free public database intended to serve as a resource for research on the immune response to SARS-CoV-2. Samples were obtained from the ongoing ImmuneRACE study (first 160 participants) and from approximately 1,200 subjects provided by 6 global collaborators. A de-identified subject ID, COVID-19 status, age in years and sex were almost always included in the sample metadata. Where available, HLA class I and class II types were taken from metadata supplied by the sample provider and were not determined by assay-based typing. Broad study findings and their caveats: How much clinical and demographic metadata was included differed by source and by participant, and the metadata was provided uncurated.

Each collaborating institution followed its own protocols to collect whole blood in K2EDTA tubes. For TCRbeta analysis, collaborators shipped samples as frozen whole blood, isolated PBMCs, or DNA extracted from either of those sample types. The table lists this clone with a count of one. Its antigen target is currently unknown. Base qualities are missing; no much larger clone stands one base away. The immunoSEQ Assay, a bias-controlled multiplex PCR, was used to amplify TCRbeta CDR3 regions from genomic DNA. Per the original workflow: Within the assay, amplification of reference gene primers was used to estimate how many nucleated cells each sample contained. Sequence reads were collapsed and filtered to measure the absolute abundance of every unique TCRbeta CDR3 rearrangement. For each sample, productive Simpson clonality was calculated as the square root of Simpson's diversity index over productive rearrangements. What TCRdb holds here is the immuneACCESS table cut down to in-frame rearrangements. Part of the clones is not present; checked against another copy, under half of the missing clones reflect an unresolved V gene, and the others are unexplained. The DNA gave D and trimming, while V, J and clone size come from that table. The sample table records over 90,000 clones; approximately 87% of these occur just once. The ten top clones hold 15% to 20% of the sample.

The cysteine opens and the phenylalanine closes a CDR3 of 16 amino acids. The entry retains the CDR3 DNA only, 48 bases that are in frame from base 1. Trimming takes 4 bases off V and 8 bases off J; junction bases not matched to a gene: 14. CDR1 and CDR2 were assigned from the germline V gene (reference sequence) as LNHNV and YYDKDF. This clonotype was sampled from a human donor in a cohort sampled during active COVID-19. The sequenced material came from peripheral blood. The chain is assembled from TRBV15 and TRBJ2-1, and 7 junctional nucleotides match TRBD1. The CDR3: CATSTTTGEPIHEQFF. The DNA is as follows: TGTGCCACCAGCACCACAACAGGGGAACCCATCCATGAGCAGTTCTTC.